Presented here are 3 T cell receptor beta chains from one specimen sequenced in a study of Ad26.COV2.S vaccination and SARS-CoV-2 variants. Assay used: immunoSEQ multiplex PCR; TCRdb lists only in-frame clones, some missing. The table has about 350,000 clones, 80% to 90% seen once. The treatment was: around 19 received Ad26.COV2.S at low or high dose, single or two shots; several received placebo; per-sample allocation not given. Following the first vaccine or placebo injection, samples were taken on day 63. The sequenced sample was peripheral blood, obtained in a trial of Ad26.COV2.S vaccine versus placebo. All receptors come from a person between 18 and 65 years old who received the Ad26.COV2.S COVID-19 vaccine or a placebo.

The rearrangement joins TRBV28 to TRBJ1-2; 7 nucleotides agree with TRBD1. CDR3 size: 15 residues. The germline gives CDR1 MDHEN, CDR2 SYDVKM. The V and J ends lost 3 bases and 5 bases, in that order; junction bases with no gene match: 9. CDR3: CASSLTTGRAYGYTF. DNA of the CDR3: TGTGCCAGCAGTTTGACGACAGGGAGGGCTTATGGCTACACCTTC.

This chain joins TRBV20-1 and TRBJ1-2; 8 bases align to TRBD1. Germline V gives CDR1 DFQATT, CDR2 SNEGSKA (reference sequence). The V gene end was trimmed by 6 bases and the J gene end by 5 bases; junction bases not matched to a gene: 17. This CDR3 has 16 amino acids. The CDR3 DNA is TGCAGTGCGAGTCCCGGGACAGGAAAGGGGGGTTATGGCTACACCTTC. Protein sequence: CSASPGTGKGGYGYTF.

This chain uses TRBV13 with TRBJ2-7; TRBD1 matches at 9 bases. The CDR3 has 16 residues. With V trimmed by 4 bases and J by 0 bases, 7 bases remained unmatched. Looked up from germline, CDR1 is PRHDT and CDR2 is FYEKMQ (reference sequence). The CDR3 nucleotides read TGTGCCAGCAGCTCCCGGGACAGGGTCCCCTCCTACGAGCAGTACTTC. Translation: CASSSRDRVPSYEQYF.